Listed here is a single T cell receptor (beta chain). Its antigen is not identified. This sample is drawn from a study of radiotherapy plus CTLA-4 blockade in lung cancer. In the study overall: Patients showed objective responses in roughly 19% of cases and disease control in 30% to 40%.

Study findings and constraints: Reports identified early blood T cell clone dynamics, with interferon-beta, as the best response predictor.

Those patients who had chemo-refractory metastatic non-small-cell lung cancer were given focal radiation along with CTLA-4 blockade through ipilimumab. This CDR3 region has 13 residues. Germline V gene lookup returns CDR1 MGHRA and CDR2 YSYEKL. V lost 2 bases to trimming and J lost 5 bases, with 7 bases between them. The assay was immunoSEQ multiplex PCR, and TCRdb's table has in-frame clones only and misses some. Of 89,000 or so clones in the sample, around 86% were seen once. The source of this sequence is a human donor with non-small cell lung cancer who had a partial response to radiotherapy plus ipilimumab. The chain combines TRBV4-1 with TRBJ2-1; D ambiguous. Sequencing used peripheral blood, obtained from a patient treated with radiotherapy plus ipilimumab. CDR3 bases: TGCGCCAGCAGCCAAAACGGTAACAATGAGCAGTTCTTC. This codes for CASSQNGNNEQFF.